These T cell receptor beta chains were read from a single sample in a study of spatial heterogeneity in lung cancer. One entry per CDR3 protein results from TCRdb running MiXCR on the 5' RACE reads. Of tens of thousands of distinct CDR3 sequences in the sample, roughly 6.5% were seen once. The sequencing used PBMCs, collected at surgery. These receptors all come from a female donor with early-stage non-small cell lung cancer. Both conserved end residues are part of each CDR3. A D gene is named only where the DNA matches it firmly. Clone size is not always given. Where it is, it says once, few, many or a class for expanded clones.

abundance: large; d_gene: -; j_gene: TRBJ2-3; v_gene: TRBV7-2; CDR3nt: TGTGCCAGCAGCTTAGTGGCAGTAGGCACAGATACGCAGTATTTT; CDR3aa: CASSLVAVGTDTQYF
abundance: many; d_gene: -; j_gene: TRBJ1-1; v_gene: TRBV30; CDR3nt: TGTGCCTGGAGTGTCCTGTCTGAAGCTTTCTTT; CDR3aa: CAWSVLSEAFF
abundance: few; d_gene: -; j_gene: TRBJ2-2; v_gene: TRBV12-3/TRBV12-4; CDR3nt: TGTGCCAGCAGTTTACACACCGGGGAGCTGTTTTTT; CDR3aa: CASSLHTGELFF
abundance: many; d_gene: TRBD2; j_gene: TRBJ2-1; v_gene: TRBV12-3/TRBV12-4; CDR3nt: TGTGCCAGCGGAACTAGCGGGAGTAGGTATGAGCAGTTCTTC; CDR3aa: CASGTSGSRYEQFF
abundance: many; d_gene: -; j_gene: TRBJ2-1; v_gene: TRBV6-2/TRBV6-3; CDR3nt: TGTGCCAGCAGTTACTCTGGGGGAGTATTGTTCAATGAGCAGTTCTTC; CDR3aa: CASSYSGGVLFNEQFF
abundance: many; d_gene: -; j_gene: TRBJ2-5; v_gene: TRBV6-2/TRBV6-3; CDR3nt: TGTGCCAGCAGGCGACGCTGGCGACAAGAGACCCAGTACTTC; CDR3aa: CASRRRWRQETQYF
abundance: many; d_gene: -; j_gene: TRBJ2-5; v_gene: TRBV29-1; CDR3nt: TGCAGCGTTGAAGATCTGGGACTCTGGGGGTTCCAAGAGACCCAGTACTTC; CDR3aa: CSVEDLGLWGFQETQYF
abundance: -; d_gene: TRBD1; j_gene: TRBJ2-3; v_gene: TRBV6-5; CDR3nt: TGTGCCAGCAGTTACTCGCAAGGACAGGGCCACACAGATACGCAGTATTTT; CDR3aa: CASSYSQGQGHTDTQYF
abundance: many; d_gene: TRBD2; j_gene: TRBJ2-4; v_gene: TRBV20-1; CDR3nt: TGCAGTGCTTGGACTAGCGGGGGAATAGCCAAAAACATTCAGTACTTC; CDR3aa: CSAWTSGGIAKNIQYF
abundance: many; d_gene: TRBD1; j_gene: TRBJ1-1; v_gene: TRBV27; CDR3nt: TGTGCCAGCAGTTTATACGGGACAGGGGGCGCCTTTAGGGACACTGAAGCTTTCTTT; CDR3aa: CASSLYGTGGAFRDTEAFF
abundance: medium-sized; d_gene: -; j_gene: TRBJ2-7; v_gene: TRBV5-5; CDR3nt: TGTGCCAGCAGCTTGACGGCCGTTTCCTACGAGCAGTACTTC; CDR3aa: CASSLTAVSYEQYF
abundance: few; d_gene: TRBD1; j_gene: TRBJ1-1; v_gene: TRBV6-5; CDR3nt: TGTGCCAGCAGTTACCAGGGGGTGGACACTGAAGCTTTCTTT; CDR3aa: CASSYQGVDTEAFF
abundance: many; d_gene: -; j_gene: TRBJ1-3; v_gene: TRBV6-5; CDR3nt: TGTGCCAGCAGTTATTCAGGGTACTCTGGAAACACCATATATTTT; CDR3aa: CASSYSGYSGNTIYF
abundance: few; d_gene: TRBD2; j_gene: TRBJ2-1; v_gene: TRBV3-1; CDR3nt: TGTGCCAGCAGCCTTGGACTAGCGGGACAGGATGAGCAGTTCTTC; CDR3aa: CASSLGLAGQDEQFF
abundance: few; d_gene: -; j_gene: TRBJ1-5; v_gene: TRBV27; CDR3nt: TGTGCCAGCAGTAGGCTTGGGACACATCTTAGCAATCAGCCCCAGCATTTT; CDR3aa: CASSRLGTHLSNQPQHF
abundance: many; d_gene: TRBD1; j_gene: TRBJ1-1; v_gene: TRBV4-3; CDR3nt: TGCGCCAGCAGCCAAGATCAGACAGGGCTGGAAGCTTTCTTT; CDR3aa: CASSQDQTGLEAFF
abundance: many; d_gene: -; j_gene: TRBJ2-1; v_gene: TRBV20-1; CDR3nt: TGCAGTGCTAGAGATTTTCAGGGCTCCCATGAGCAGTTCTTC; CDR3aa: CSARDFQGSHEQFF
abundance: few; d_gene: -; j_gene: TRBJ2-3; v_gene: TRBV5-5; CDR3nt: TGTGTCAGCAGCTCCCCACGGGGCGTGCACACCGATACGCAGTATTTT; CDR3aa: CVSSSPRGVHTDTQYF
abundance: many; d_gene: -; j_gene: TRBJ1-6; v_gene: TRBV5-1; CDR3nt: TGCGCCAGCAGCTTGGGGGTGAATGCGAATTCACCCCTCCACTTT; CDR3aa: CASSLGVNANSPLHF
abundance: many; d_gene: TRBD1; j_gene: TRBJ2-3; v_gene: TRBV10-1; CDR3nt: TGCGCCAGCAGTGCTACCCAAGACAGGGGCCGCGAGGATACGCAGTATTTT; CDR3aa: CASSATQDRGREDTQYF
abundance: many; d_gene: -; j_gene: TRBJ2-4; v_gene: TRBV19; CDR3nt: TGTGCCAGTAGTATCGGAATAGCGCCCACCCCTCAAAACATTCAGTACTTC; CDR3aa: CASSIGIAPTPQNIQYF
abundance: few; d_gene: -; j_gene: TRBJ2-1; v_gene: TRBV7-6; CDR3nt: TGTGCCAGCAGCTTGGTTCTCGCCAGGGCCAATGAGCAGTTCTTC; CDR3aa: CASSLVLARANEQFF
abundance: many; d_gene: -; j_gene: TRBJ1-5; v_gene: TRBV7-8; CDR3nt: TGTGCCAGCAGCCCTCGTCCAGGGTTTTTTAGCAATCAGCCCCAGCATTTT; CDR3aa: CASSPRPGFFSNQPQHF
abundance: -; d_gene: TRBD1; j_gene: TRBJ2-1; v_gene: TRBV11-2; CDR3nt: TGTGCCAGCAGCTTAGTAGGCGGGACAGGGCCTCACGAGCAGTTCTTC; CDR3aa: CASSLVGGTGPHEQFF
abundance: once; d_gene: -; j_gene: TRBJ2-3; v_gene: TRBV10-3; CDR3nt: TGTGCCATCAGTGCCTCCTTTAGCGTCCTAGGGGATACGCAGTATTTT; CDR3aa: CAISASFSVLGDTQYF
abundance: many; d_gene: TRBD2; j_gene: TRBJ2-1; v_gene: TRBV10-3; CDR3nt: TGTGCCATCAGTCCGACTAGCGGGAGAAGTAATGAGCAGTTCTTC; CDR3aa: CAISPTSGRSNEQFF
abundance: many; d_gene: -; j_gene: TRBJ2-2; v_gene: TRBV20-1; CDR3nt: TGCAGTGCTTCATACACCGGGGAGCTGTTTTTT; CDR3aa: CSASYTGELFF
abundance: few; d_gene: TRBD1; j_gene: TRBJ1-3; v_gene: TRBV20-1; CDR3nt: TGCAGTGCTACCACAGGGGGCAATGGAAACACCATATATTTT; CDR3aa: CSATTGGNGNTIYF
abundance: many; d_gene: TRBD1; j_gene: TRBJ1-3; v_gene: TRBV28; CDR3nt: TGTGCCAGCAGTTCGACAGGGATAGCCACCATATATTTT; CDR3aa: CASSSTGIATIYF
abundance: many; d_gene: -; j_gene: TRBJ2-7; v_gene: TRBV6-2/TRBV6-3; CDR3nt: TGTGCCAGCAGAGGGGGACATTTCTCCTACGAGCAGTACTTC; CDR3aa: CASRGGHFSYEQYF
abundance: few; d_gene: TRBD1; j_gene: TRBJ2-3; v_gene: TRBV6-1; CDR3nt: TGTGCCAGCAGTGCGGACAGGATCCGCACAGATACGCAGTATTTT; CDR3aa: CASSADRIRTDTQYF
abundance: -; d_gene: -; j_gene: TRBJ1-6; v_gene: TRBV3-1; CDR3nt: TGTGCCAGCAGCCTAACAGGGAAGTACGATTCACCCCTCCACTTT; CDR3aa: CASSLTGKYDSPLHF
abundance: -; d_gene: -; j_gene: TRBJ2-7; v_gene: TRBV6-1; CDR3nt: TGTGCCAGCAGTGAATCTCCTCTAACGGGACCCTACGAGCAGTACTTC; CDR3aa: CASSESPLTGPYEQYF
abundance: many; d_gene: -; j_gene: TRBJ1-1; v_gene: TRBV7-8; CDR3nt: TGTGCCAGCAGCTTAGGAAGATTTGGAGGCACTGAAGCTTTCTTT; CDR3aa: CASSLGRFGGTEAFF
abundance: -; d_gene: -; j_gene: TRBJ2-5; v_gene: TRBV7-9; CDR3nt: TGTGCCAGCAGCTTAACATCGGGGCGAGGTGGGGAGACCCAGTACTTC; CDR3aa: CASSLTSGRGGETQYF
abundance: -; d_gene: -; j_gene: TRBJ2-3; v_gene: TRBV28; CDR3nt: TGTGCCAGCAGTTTATGGTCGTCGGGCACAGATACGCAGTATTTT; CDR3aa: CASSLWSSGTDTQYF
abundance: many; d_gene: -; j_gene: TRBJ1-4; v_gene: TRBV20-1; CDR3nt: TGCAGTGCCGAACCGAATCGTGCCCTTAGTGAAAAACTGTTTTTT; CDR3aa: CSAEPNRALSEKLFF
abundance: -; d_gene: -; j_gene: TRBJ2-3; v_gene: TRBV20-1; CDR3nt: TGCAGTGCTAGAGATTCGAGGGGTACTTCCACAGATACGCAGTATTTT; CDR3aa: CSARDSRGTSTDTQYF
abundance: many; d_gene: -; j_gene: TRBJ2-7; v_gene: TRBV2; CDR3nt: TGTGCCAGCGGAAGACTCAGGGTGGCCTACGAGCAGTACTTC; CDR3aa: CASGRLRVAYEQYF
abundance: many; d_gene: -; j_gene: TRBJ1-1; v_gene: TRBV7-9; CDR3nt: TGTGCCAGCAGCTTACGGCTGAACACTGAAGCTTTCTTT; CDR3aa: CASSLRLNTEAFF
abundance: many; d_gene: -; j_gene: TRBJ2-5; v_gene: TRBV28; CDR3nt: TGTGCCAGCAGTCCGGACAACCGGAAGACCCAGTACTTC; CDR3aa: CASSPDNRKTQYF
abundance: -; d_gene: TRBD1; j_gene: TRBJ1-1; v_gene: TRBV6-2/TRBV6-3; CDR3nt: TGTGCCAGCAGCCCTGACAGGGGGGAGGTCACTGAAGCTTTCTTT; CDR3aa: CASSPDRGEVTEAFF
abundance: many; d_gene: -; j_gene: TRBJ1-5; v_gene: TRBV2; CDR3nt: TGTGCCAGCAGTGGCCGGGTCGACAATCAGCCCCAGCATTTT; CDR3aa: CASSGRVDNQPQHF
abundance: many; d_gene: -; j_gene: TRBJ1-1; v_gene: TRBV6-2/TRBV6-3; CDR3nt: TGTGCCAGCAGTTACTTTGTGGGGACTGAAGCTTTCTTT; CDR3aa: CASSYFVGTEAFF
abundance: many; d_gene: -; j_gene: TRBJ2-7; v_gene: TRBV20-1; CDR3nt: TGCAGTGCTAGAGAAGGAGCGGCCTACTACGAGCAGTACTTC; CDR3aa: CSAREGAAYYEQYF
abundance: -; d_gene: TRBD1; j_gene: TRBJ1-6; v_gene: TRBV20-1; CDR3nt: TGCAGTGCTAGAATCTCGGCGGGACAGGGGGTTTATAATTCACCCCTCCACTTT; CDR3aa: CSARISAGQGVYNSPLHF
abundance: many; d_gene: -; j_gene: TRBJ2-4; v_gene: TRBV6-1; CDR3nt: TGTGCCAGCAGTGAACAGGACACGCAAAACATTCAGTACTTC; CDR3aa: CASSEQDTQNIQYF